Listed here are 6 T cell receptor beta chains from one sample, sequenced in a study of CD8+ T cells in alopecia areata. cDNA prepared by RNA extraction and subsequent reverse transcription served as the template for sequencing. The table came from immunoSEQ multiplex PCR; TCRdb's copy has only in-frame clones and leaves some out. The table has 90,000 to 120,000 clones, 84% seen once. Treatment indicated: oral pan-JAK inhibitor, 5-10 mg twice daily. The source material was CD8+ T cells sorted from blood, sampled at week 24, from a patient treated with tofacitinib. The receptor source for this set is a human donor with alopecia areata.

There are a few counts of this clone. DNA for the CDR3: TGCAGCGTTGATGCCTCCGGACAGGGAGACGGGGAGACCCAGTACTTC. This encodes CSVDASGQGDGETQYF. V and J are TRBV29-1 and TRBJ2-5; 8 bases align to TRBD1. Germline CDR1 and CDR2: SQVTM and ANQGSEA. Losses at the gene ends were 3 bases for V and 5 bases for J; bases not matched to a gene: 14. This CDR3 is 16 amino acids long.

The table lists this clone with a few counts. This chain uses TRBV7-8 with TRBJ2-1; D call uncertain. The CDR3 covers 11 residues. Germline loops: CDR1 SGHVS, CDR2 FQNEAQ. The CDR3 loop reads CALGWYNEQFF. CDR3 nucleotide sequence: TGTGCATTGGGATGGTACAATGAGCAGTTCTTC.

Only one count was recorded for this clone. The V and J genes are TRBV27 and TRBJ2-7; D is ambiguous. V lost 6 bases and J 2 bases, leaving 14 bases between the germline ends. Germline V gene data show CDR1 as MNHEY and CDR2 as SMNVEV (reference sequence). The CDR3 extends over 14 amino acids. CDR3 nucleotide sequence: TGTGCCAGCAGACCTTTAGACAACGCCTACGAGCAGTACTTC. Its protein product is CASRPLDNAYEQYF.

V is TRBV25-1 and J is TRBJ2-2; D may correspond to TRBD1 or TRBD2 (5 bases each). Germline lookup yields CDR1 MGHDK and CDR2 SYGVNS. V lost 4 bases to trimming and J lost 7 bases, with 22 bases between them. The CDR3 sequence is 17 residues long. The DNA of the CDR3 is TGTGCCAGCAGTGGGGACCCAATAAACATTTTGGGCGGGGAGCTGTTTTTT. It translates to CASSGDPINILGGELFF. The full variable domain, its missing parts supplied by reference TRBV25-1 and TRBJ2-2, is EADIYQTPRYLVIGTGKKITLECSQTMGHDKMYWYQQDPGMELHLIHYSYGVNSTEKGDLSSESTVSRIRTEHFPLTLESARPSHTSQYLCASSGDPINILGGELFFGEGSRLTVL.

The rearrangement uses TRBV7-3 and TRBJ2-1, with TRBD2 matching 16 bases. From germline, CDR1 is SGHTA and CDR2 FQGTGA. After removal of 5 bases from V and 3 bases from J, the junction contained 7 bases not matched to a gene. The CDR3 has 18 amino acids. CDR3 sequence reads: CASSPTGLAGGNYNEQFF. The CDR3 DNA reads as TGTGCCAGCAGCCCGACGGGACTAGCGGGGGGGAACTACAATGAGCAGTTCTTC.

This clone was found once. This chain uses TRBV18 with TRBJ2-7, with D uncertain. From germline, CDR1 is KGHSH and CDR2 LQKENI. Trimming took off 4 bases at V and 3 bases at J, with 7 bases between the two ends. This CDR3 has 12 amino acids. CDR3 in DNA: TGTGCCAGCTCACGCGTCGGCTACGAGCAGTACTTC. Translation: CASSRVGYEQYF.